The following is a TCR beta chain sequence with its context. Its antigen is undetermined. The sample comes from a study of cytomegalovirus exposure and HLA in healthy donors. Findings and caveats of the study: Among the CMV-associated chains, three were confirmed in vitro as specific for CMV antigens. The HLA-A and HLA-B alleles of most subjects were reportedly predicted accurately from TCR beta sequences. Immune exposure information available was restricted to CMV serostatus.

Unmatched junction bases numbered 9, after V lost 4 bases and J lost 4 bases. The V gene's germline CDR1 is MDHEN and CDR2 SYDVKM. The CDR3 spans 15 residues. Primers: 60 Vbeta forward and 13 Jbeta reverse. Assay used: immunoSEQ multiplex PCR; TCRdb lists only in-frame clones, some missing. The sample lists approximately 140,000 clones; roughly 78% were seen once. Material: PBMCs. The sequence was obtained from a man aged 30-40 years in good health and CMV-seronegative. The chain combines TRBV28 with TRBJ1-2; 7 bases line up with TRBD1. In DNA, the CDR3 is TGTGCCAGCAGTTCGGGACAGCGGATTTTCTATGGCTACACCTTC. Translating gives CASSSGQRIFYGYTF.